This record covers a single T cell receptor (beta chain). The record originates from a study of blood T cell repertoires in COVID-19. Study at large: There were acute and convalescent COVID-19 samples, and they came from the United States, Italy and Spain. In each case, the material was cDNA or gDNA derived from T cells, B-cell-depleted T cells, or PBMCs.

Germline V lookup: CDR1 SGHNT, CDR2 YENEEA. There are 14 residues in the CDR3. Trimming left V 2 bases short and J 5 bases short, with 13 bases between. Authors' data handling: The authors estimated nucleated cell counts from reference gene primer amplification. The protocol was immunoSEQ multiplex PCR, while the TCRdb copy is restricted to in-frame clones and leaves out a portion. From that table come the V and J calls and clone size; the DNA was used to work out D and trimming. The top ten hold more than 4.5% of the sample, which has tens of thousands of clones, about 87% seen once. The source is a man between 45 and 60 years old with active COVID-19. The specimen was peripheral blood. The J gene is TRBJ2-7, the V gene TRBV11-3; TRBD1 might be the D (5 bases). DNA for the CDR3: TGTGCCAGCAGCTTAAATTCAGGGTTCAACGAGCAGTACTTC. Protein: CASSLNSGFNEQYF.